This entry lists 15 T cell receptor beta chains sequenced from one sample in a study of chronic HIV infection and antiretroviral therapy (dated by TCRdb to the mid-2010s). Libraries were constructed by 5' RACE. Sequenced using an Illumina MiSeq. TCRdb itself trimmed the public reads at Q25 with fastp, ran MiXCR and retained productive beta chains. Every distinct CDR3 protein forms one entry, paired with its most common genes and DNA. The sample includes 40,000 to 50,000 distinct CDR3 sequences, with roughly 19% observed a single time. The top ten hold approximately 2.8% of the sample. The sequenced sample consisted of peripheral blood. Receptors originate from an adult who had HIV and had not received antiretroviral therapy, or was an uninfected healthy control (not recorded which).

The genes are TRBV12-5 and TRBJ1-5; D is unclear. Germline lookup yields CDR1 LGHNT and CDR2 FRNRAP. This CDR3 has 12 amino acids. V was clipped by 7 bases and J by 9 bases, with 13 bases between them. The CDR3 loop reads CASALEAGPQHF. As DNA, the CDR3 is TGTGCTAGTGCATTGGAGGCTGGGCCCCAGCATTTT.

Only a few counts were recorded for this clonotype. The chain recombines TRBV27 with TRBJ2-1; D may match TRBD1 or TRBD2 (6 bases each). The length of the CDR3 is 14 residues. V was cut by 3 bases and J by 6 bases, with 12 bases left in between. Looked up from germline, CDR1 is MNHEY and CDR2 is SMNVEV (reference sequence). This CDR3 is CASSFGGGGNEQFF. In DNA form, the CDR3 reads TGTGCCAGCAGTTTTGGAGGGGGTGGCAATGAGCAGTTCTTC.

This clonotype was counted a few times. The chain combines TRBV27 with TRBJ2-7; 8 positions agree with TRBD2. CDR1 is MNHEY and CDR2 is SMNVEV in the germline V gene (reference sequence). The CDR3 contains 15 residues. V was pared by 3 bases and J by 7 bases, with 11 bases of the junction left unmatched. The CDR3 DNA follows: TGTGCCAGCAGTTTGGGGGGACTAGGCCGAGGGGAGCAGTACTTC. Protein sequence: CASSLGGLGRGEQYF.

This clonotype was seen more than once but under ten times. The chain combines TRBV14 with TRBJ2-6; perhaps TRBD1 as D (5 bases). V was clipped by 2 bases and J by 2 bases, with 7 bases between them. This CDR3 has 15 amino acids. CDR1 is SGHDN and CDR2 is FVKESK in the germline V gene. The CDR3 DNA follows: TGTGCCAGCAGCCAAACCAGGGCTGGGGCCAACGTCCTGACTTTC. Translating it yields CASSQTRAGANVLTF.

This clonotype was observed a few times. The chain carries TRBV28 and TRBJ2-1; D is tentatively TRBD1 or TRBD2 (5 bases each). Germline assignment: CDR1 MDHEN and CDR2 SYDVKM. CDR3 length: 14 residues. Trimming removed 1 base from V and 10 bases from J, with 14 bases in between. The CDR3 sequence is CASSLSSGTLEQFF. In DNA, the CDR3 is TGTGCCAGCAGTTTATCATCCGGGACCCTCGAGCAGTTCTTC.

This clonotype was recorded many times. The rearrangement uses TRBV7-9 and TRBJ2-7; 12 nucleotides agree with TRBD1. Germline values: CDR1 SEHNR, CDR2 FQNEAQ (reference sequence). The CDR3 runs 14 residues. J was trimmed by 7 bases and V by 6 bases; bases with no gene match: 7. CDR3 sequence reads: CASRPGTGGEEQYF. The CDR3 DNA is TGTGCCAGCAGGCCCGGGACAGGGGGCGAAGAGCAGTACTTC.

This clonotype was seen more than once but under ten times. The V and J genes are TRBV27 and TRBJ1-4; D gene unclear. CDR3 size: 14 residues. Between the trimmed V and J ends, which lost 3 bases and 7 bases, there was a span of 12 bases. CDR1 MNHEY and CDR2 SMNVEV come from the germline V gene (reference sequence). CDR3: CASSFGVKGEKLFF. The CDR3 DNA follows: TGTGCCAGCAGTTTCGGTGTTAAGGGTGAAAAACTGTTTTTT. Full variable domain (remainder filled in from reference TRBV27 and TRBJ1-4): EAQVTQNPRYLITVTGKKLTVTCSQNMNHEYMSWYRQDPGLGLRQIYYSMNVEVTDKGDVPEGYKVSRKEKRNFPLILESPSPNQTSLYFCASSFGVKGEKLFFGSGTQLSVL.

This sequence joins TRBV4-2 and TRBJ2-7; D may be TRBD2 (6 bases). CDR1 and CDR2 from the germline V gene are LGHNA and YNFKEQ. The CDR3 length is 17 residues. Trimming took off 0 bases at V and 2 bases at J, with 17 bases between the two ends. The CDR3 region is CASSQDPTGTPTYEQYF. The CDR3 DNA sequence: TGTGCCAGCAGCCAAGACCCCACCGGGACTCCTACCTACGAGCAGTACTTC.

This clonotype has only a few counts. The V call is TRBV28, the J call TRBJ2-7; D may correspond to TRBD1 or TRBD2 (5 bases each). The CDR3 length is 13 residues. Trimming stripped 8 bases from V and 5 bases from J, with 16 bases between. Germline V gene sequence: CDR1 MDHEN, CDR2 SYDVKM. CDR3 nucleotides: TGTGCCAGCGTTGAGGCAGGGACCCACGAGCAGTACTTC. As protein: CASVEAGTHEQYF.

The chain carries TRBV7-8 and TRBJ2-1, with 10 nucleotides matching TRBD2. Germline lookup yields CDR1 SGHVS and CDR2 FQNEAQ. The CDR3 spans 16 residues. V dropped 1 base and J dropped 10; count of bases not matched to a gene: 10. CDR3 DNA: TGTGCCAGCAGCTTAGGGGCTAGCGGGAGAGTCTTAGAGCAGTTCTTC. As protein: CASSLGASGRVLEQFF.

This clonotype was observed a few times. The CDR3 reads CASSLDQGRQETQYF. The CDR3 nucleotides read TGTGCCAGCAGCTTAGACCAGGGGAGGCAAGAGACCCAGTACTTC. This chain connects TRBV11-2 to TRBJ2-5, with D perhaps TRBD1 or TRBD2 (6 bases each). This CDR3 spans 15 amino acids. From germline, CDR1 is SGHAT and CDR2 FQNNGV. The V end was cut by 0 bases, the J end by 2 bases, with 10 bases between.

The CDR3 loop reads CASSETGVGADTQYF. DNA for the CDR3: TGTGCCAGCAGTGAAACGGGAGTCGGGGCAGATACGCAGTATTTT. The chain combines TRBV2 with TRBJ2-3; D perhaps matches TRBD2 (6 bases). The V end lost 2 bases, the J end lost 4 bases, and 13 bases lay between the germline ends. The CDR3 has 15 residues. CDR1 and CDR2 from the germline V gene are SNHLY and FYNNEI.

CDR3 amino acids: CASSQRLAGDEQYF. The CDR3 DNA reads as TGTGCCAGCAGCCAAAGACTAGCGGGAGACGAGCAGTACTTC. This chain uses TRBV6-2 or TRBV6-3 with TRBJ2-7, with TRBD2 matching 12 bases. Trimming cost V 6 bases and J 5 bases; bases outside gene matches: 5. Germline V CDR1 and CDR2: MNHEY, SVGEGT. The length of the CDR3 is 14 residues.

The rearrangement joins TRBV4-1 to TRBJ2-7; D is unclear. CDR1 and CDR2 from the germline V gene are MGHRA and YSYEKL. The ends were cut back, 0 bases at V and 6 bases at J, with 18 bases in the middle. CDR3 length equals 16 residues. DNA of the CDR3: TGCGCCAGCAGCCAAGACCCATACCGGCTCTTGGGCGAGCAGTACTTC. Protein sequence: CASSQDPYRLLGEQYF.

This clonotype was seen more than once but under ten times. V usage is TRBV12-3 or TRBV12-4 and J usage is TRBJ1-1; tentative D call: TRBD1 (5 bases). The CDR3 loop spans 14 amino acids. V lost 3 bases and J lost 5, with 13 bases in between. CDR3 bases: TGTGCCAGCAGTTTGCCCGGGGGAGGGACTGAAGCTTTCTTT. The encoded protein is CASSLPGGGTEAFF.